A selection of T cell receptor beta chains follows, all from one sample in a study of cytomegalovirus exposure and HLA in healthy donors. Sequencing was performed with immunoSEQ multiplex PCR; in TCRdb, only in-frame clones are kept and a portion is missing. The data show roughly 120,000 clones, with 60% to 80% seen just once and roughly 4.5% held by the top ten. The sample was PBMCs. The receptor source for this set is a man aged 45-60 years in good health and CMV-seropositive. Each CDR3 is given with its conserved first and last residue. D genes are given only for firm matches. Clone size is shown for a subset of rows, as once, few, many or a class of expanded clone.

J	V	size	D	CDR3	DNA
TRBJ2-6	TRBV5-1	.	TRBD1	CASSLTGDGANVLTF	TGCGCCAGCAGCCTGACAGGGGACGGGGCCAACGTCCTGACTTTC
TRBJ2-7	TRBV7-2	.	.	CASSLVGEGSYEQYF	TGTGCCAGCAGCTTAGTCGGGGAAGGATCCTACGAGCAGTACTTC
TRBJ2-1	TRBV5-6	.	.	CASSFTSRNEQFF	TGTGCCAGCAGCTTTACTAGCAGGAATGAGCAGTTCTTC
TRBJ2-7	TRBV6-6	.	TRBD1	CASRVGTGAVEQYF	TGTGCCTCCAGGGTGGGGACAGGGGCAGTTGAGCAGTACTTC
TRBJ2-7	TRBV4-2	.	.	CASSQGQATYEQYF	TGTGCCAGCAGCCAAGGGCAGGCCACCTACGAGCAGTACTTC
TRBJ1-5	TRBV27	.	.	CASSLRGNNQPQHF	TGTGCCAGCAGTTTGCGGGGGAACAATCAGCCCCAGCATTTT
TRBJ2-7	TRBV6-5	.	.	CASSYSRQEPSYEQYF	TGTGCCAGCAGTTACTCGAGACAGGAACCCTCCTACGAGCAGTACTTC
TRBJ2-5	TRBV9	.	.	CASSVAEYSFPETQYF	TGTGCCAGCAGCGTAGCTGAGTACAGCTTTCCAGAGACCCAGTACTTC
TRBJ2-7	TRBV28	.	TRBD1	CASSTVGTGYEQYF	TGTGCCAGCAGTACTGTAGGGACAGGCTACGAGCAGTACTTC
TRBJ1-1	TRBV7-9	.	.	CASSGNAGSLNTEAFF	TGTGCCAGCAGCGGCAATGCGGGGTCCTTGAACACTGAAGCTTTCTTT
TRBJ1-1	TRBV14	once	.	CASSQDGVRGAFF	TGTGCCAGCAGCCAAGATGGTGTGCGGGGAGCTTTCTTT
TRBJ1-3	TRBV28	.	.	CASTRGRSARPGNTIYF	TGTGCCAGCACTCGAGGCCGGTCCGCGCGCCCTGGAAACACCATATATTTT
TRBJ2-7	TRBV7-6	.	TRBD1	CASSPRTGYEQYF	TGTGCCAGCAGCCCCAGGACAGGGTACGAGCAGTACTTC